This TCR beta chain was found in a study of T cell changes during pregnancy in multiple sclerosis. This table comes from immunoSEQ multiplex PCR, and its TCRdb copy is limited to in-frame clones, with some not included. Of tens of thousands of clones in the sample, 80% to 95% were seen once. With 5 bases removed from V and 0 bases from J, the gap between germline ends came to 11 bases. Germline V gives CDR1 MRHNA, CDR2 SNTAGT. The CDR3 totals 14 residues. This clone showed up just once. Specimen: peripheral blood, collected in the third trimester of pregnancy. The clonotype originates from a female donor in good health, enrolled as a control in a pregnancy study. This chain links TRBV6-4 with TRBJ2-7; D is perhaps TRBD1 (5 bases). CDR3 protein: CASSLDSNSYEQYF. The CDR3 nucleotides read TGTGCCAGCAGTTTAGACAGCAACTCCTACGAGCAGTACTTC.